The rows below give T cell receptor beta chains drawn from one sample of a study of cytomegalovirus exposure and HLA in healthy donors. The assay was immunoSEQ multiplex PCR, and TCRdb's table has in-frame clones only and misses some. The top ten hold around 4.3% of the sample, which has roughly 200,000 clones, 79% seen once. The sequencing sample was made of PBMCs. The source is a woman aged 25 to 39 in good health and CMV-seropositive. Each CDR3 is given with its conserved first and last residue. A D gene is named only where the DNA matches it firmly. Clone size, where shown, is once, few, many, or a class for clones that have expanded.

d_call: -; j_call: TRBJ1-1; clone_size: -; v_call: TRBV11-3; cdr3_nt: TGTGCCAGCACCCCGGGGGAGGGCGGGTTCGCTGAAGCTTTCTTT; cdr3_aa: CASTPGEGGFAEAFF
d_call: -; j_call: TRBJ2-1; clone_size: once; v_call: TRBV19; cdr3_nt: TGTGCCAGTAGTTCATCGGGACACGAAGGCAATGAGCAGTTCTTC; cdr3_aa: CASSSSGHEGNEQFF
d_call: TRBD2; j_call: TRBJ2-3; clone_size: -; v_call: TRBV6-1; cdr3_nt: TGTGCCAGCAGTGAAGTAGCGGGGGGGCCTAGTACGCAGTATTTT; cdr3_aa: CASSEVAGGPSTQYF
d_call: TRBD2; j_call: TRBJ2-7; clone_size: -; v_call: TRBV18; cdr3_nt: TGTGCCAGCTCACCCGGGACTACCGTTCTGGGCGAGCAGTACTTC; cdr3_aa: CASSPGTTVLGEQYF
d_call: -; j_call: TRBJ1-2; clone_size: -; v_call: TRBV6-5; cdr3_nt: TGTGCCAGCACCACAGGCTCCCTAAGCTATGGCTACACCTTC; cdr3_aa: CASTTGSLSYGYTF
d_call: TRBD1; j_call: TRBJ2-7; clone_size: -; v_call: TRBV7-9; cdr3_nt: TGTGCCAGCAGCCGGACAGGGGATGTGAACGAGCAGTACTTC; cdr3_aa: CASSRTGDVNEQYF
d_call: -; j_call: TRBJ1-1; clone_size: -; v_call: TRBV6-1; cdr3_nt: TGTGCCAGCAGTCAACAGAGCATGAACACTGAAGCTTTCTTT; cdr3_aa: CASSQQSMNTEAFF
d_call: -; j_call: TRBJ1-3; clone_size: -; v_call: TRBV25-1; cdr3_nt: TGTGCCAGCAGTGAATTGGGCATGAGCTCTGGAAACACCATATATTTT; cdr3_aa: CASSELGMSSGNTIYF
d_call: -; j_call: TRBJ2-1; clone_size: -; v_call: TRBV25-1; cdr3_nt: TGTGCCAGCAGTGAATTACAGGGAGCTCCTTACAATGAGCAGTTCTTC; cdr3_aa: CASSELQGAPYNEQFF
d_call: -; j_call: TRBJ1-2; clone_size: -; v_call: TRBV9; cdr3_nt: TGTGCCAGCAGCGTTTCGCCAGATTCTAACTATGGCTACACCTTC; cdr3_aa: CASSVSPDSNYGYTF
d_call: TRBD1; j_call: TRBJ2-6; clone_size: -; v_call: TRBV7-6; cdr3_nt: TGTGCCAGCAGCCCGCGGACAGGACGAAATTCTGGGGCCAACGTCCTGACTTTC; cdr3_aa: CASSPRTGRNSGANVLTF
d_call: TRBD2; j_call: TRBJ2-5; clone_size: -; v_call: TRBV6-5; cdr3_nt: TGTGCCAGCAGTTACTTCGCGGGAGTGGAAGAGACCCAGTACTTC; cdr3_aa: CASSYFAGVEETQYF
d_call: -; j_call: TRBJ2-5; clone_size: few; v_call: TRBV2; cdr3_nt: TGTGCCAGCCTCCAGGTGGGCACACAGAACTTC; cdr3_aa: CASLQVGTQNF
d_call: TRBD2; j_call: TRBJ2-7; clone_size: -; v_call: TRBV11-2; cdr3_nt: TGTGCCAGCAGCCTCCCCAGCGGGAGTTGGGACGAGCAGTACTTC; cdr3_aa: CASSLPSGSWDEQYF
d_call: TRBD2; j_call: TRBJ2-1; clone_size: once; v_call: TRBV4-3; cdr3_nt: TGCGCCAGCAGTCGAGGGACTAGCGCGGAGGTCCCTTACAATGAGCAGTTCTTC; cdr3_aa: CASSRGTSAEVPYNEQFF
d_call: -; j_call: TRBJ1-3; clone_size: few; v_call: TRBV9; cdr3_nt: TGTGCCAGCAGCGCACAGACAGGCTCTGGAAACACCATATATTTT; cdr3_aa: CASSAQTGSGNTIYF
d_call: TRBD2; j_call: TRBJ2-1; clone_size: -; v_call: TRBV2; cdr3_nt: TGTGCCAGCAGTGAATGGCTAGCGGGAAGGAATGAGCAGTTCTTC; cdr3_aa: CASSEWLAGRNEQFF
d_call: TRBD1; j_call: TRBJ1-4; clone_size: once; v_call: TRBV4-1; cdr3_nt: TGCGCCAGCAGTCGCTCTACAGGGACAGCTGAAAAACTGTTTTTT; cdr3_aa: CASSRSTGTAEKLFF
d_call: TRBD2; j_call: TRBJ2-5; clone_size: -; v_call: TRBV29-1; cdr3_nt: TGCAGCGTGTCGGGGGGGAATGAGCAGTACTTC; cdr3_aa: CSVSGGNEQYF
d_call: TRBD1; j_call: TRBJ1-1; clone_size: -; v_call: TRBV11-2; cdr3_nt: TGTGCCAGCAGCTCTCATCGCAGGGGGCTTACTGAAGCTTTCTTT; cdr3_aa: CASSSHRRGLTEAFF
d_call: -; j_call: TRBJ1-4; clone_size: -; v_call: TRBV11-2; cdr3_nt: TGTGCCAGCAGTTCGAACAGGGATGAAAAACTGTTTTTT; cdr3_aa: CASSSNRDEKLFF
d_call: TRBD1; j_call: TRBJ2-7; clone_size: -; v_call: TRBV7-6; cdr3_nt: TGTGCCAGCAGCTTAGGGGACAGGGACGGGGAGTACTTC; cdr3_aa: CASSLGDRDGEYF
d_call: TRBD2; j_call: TRBJ2-1; clone_size: few; v_call: TRBV13; cdr3_nt: TGTGCCAGCAGCTTAGCGGCTAGCGGACAGTTCTTC; cdr3_aa: CASSLAASGQFF
d_call: -; j_call: TRBJ1-2; clone_size: -; v_call: TRBV18; cdr3_nt: TGTGCCAGCTCATCCATGGAGACTTATGGCTACACCTTC; cdr3_aa: CASSSMETYGYTF
d_call: -; j_call: TRBJ2-2; clone_size: -; v_call: TRBV27; cdr3_nt: TGTGCCAGCAGTCCTTCAGGGTACACCGGGGAGCTGTTTTTT; cdr3_aa: CASSPSGYTGELFF
d_call: TRBD1; j_call: TRBJ2-4; clone_size: -; v_call: TRBV7-9; cdr3_nt: TGTGCCAGCAGCTTGACAGGGGAAGCCAAAAACATTCAGTACTTC; cdr3_aa: CASSLTGEAKNIQYF
d_call: -; j_call: TRBJ1-6; clone_size: -; v_call: TRBV15; cdr3_nt: TGTGCCACCAGCAACGTAGGGGAAGGTTCACCCCTCCACTTT; cdr3_aa: CATSNVGEGSPLHF
d_call: TRBD1; j_call: TRBJ2-1; clone_size: -; v_call: TRBV7-2; cdr3_nt: TGTGCCAGCAGGGACAGGTTACGCGATGAGCAGTTCTTC; cdr3_aa: CASRDRLRDEQFF
d_call: -; j_call: TRBJ2-2; clone_size: -; v_call: TRBV6-1; cdr3_nt: TGTGCCAGCAGTGAATACGATGGCTTCGGGGAGCTGTTTTTT; cdr3_aa: CASSEYDGFGELFF
d_call: TRBD1; j_call: TRBJ1-2; clone_size: -; v_call: TRBV2; cdr3_nt: TGTGCCAGCAGTCCCGACAGGGTTCCCTATGGCTACACCTTC; cdr3_aa: CASSPDRVPYGYTF